This TCR beta chain was identified during a study of blood T cell repertoires in COVID-19. Original data processing: Amplification of reference gene primers provided the estimated nucleated cell counts. Assay used: immunoSEQ multiplex PCR; TCRdb lists only in-frame clones, some missing. V, J and clone size reflect that table, while D and trimming were determined from the DNA. The table lists some 190,000 clones, around 80% of them singletons, with around 21% in the top ten. Germline V CDR1 and CDR2: MNHEY, SVGAGI. The length of the CDR3 is 15 residues. The V and J ends lost 6 bases and 3 bases respectively, with 17 bases between them.

The TCR comes from a human donor in a cohort sampled during active COVID-19. The V and J genes are TRBV6-5 and TRBJ2-5, with D unresolved. The sequencing sample was made of peripheral blood. The DNA for the CDR3 is TGTGCCAGCAGAGATCTGGGCAGTAGTAAAGAGACCCAGTACTTC. It is translated as CASRDLGSSKETQYF.